The TCR beta chain described here comes from a study of regulatory T cells in long-lasting Graves disease. Building of the TCR beta libraries involved iRepertoire HTBI primers and Arm-PCR of CDR3 regions. TCRdb reanalysed the multiplex PCR reads using MiXCR and keeps one entry per CDR3 protein. The table includes approximately 460,000 distinct CDR3 sequences, 16% detected once. This clonotype was seen only a few times. Time point indicated: newly diagnosed GD, antithyroid drugs for less than 3 months. PBMC RNA was the source of the TCR library. After removal of 5 bases from V and 7 bases from J, the junction contained 7 bases not matched to a gene. CDR3 length equals 15 residues. Germline CDR1 and CDR2: MNHNS and SASEGT. This same sample was also part of a study on T cells in Graves' hyperthyroidism and ophthalmopathy.

The sample in question was peripheral blood mononuclear cells (PBMCs), obtained at new diagnosis, from a patient treated with antithyroid drugs. The chain joins TRBV6-1 to TRBJ2-2; 10 nucleotides match TRBD1. This TCR was recovered from a woman under 40 with Graves disease. The CDR3 protein is CASSTRDRGSGELFF. The CDR3 DNA reads TGTGCCAGCAGTACAAGGGACAGGGGAAGCGGGGAGCTGTTTTTT.